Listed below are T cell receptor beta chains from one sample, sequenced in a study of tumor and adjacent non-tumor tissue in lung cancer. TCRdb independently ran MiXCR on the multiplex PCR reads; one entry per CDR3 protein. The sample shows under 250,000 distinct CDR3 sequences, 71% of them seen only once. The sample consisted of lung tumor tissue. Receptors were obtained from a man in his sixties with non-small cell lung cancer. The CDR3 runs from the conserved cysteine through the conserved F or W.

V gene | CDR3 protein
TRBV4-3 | CASSQDLRGVGGYTF
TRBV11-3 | CASSLGEATSYEQYF
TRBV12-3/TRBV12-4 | CASGVSGRTSNTEAFF
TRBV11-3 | CASSFTETGVDEQCF
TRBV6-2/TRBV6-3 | CASLNRGLAKEQYF
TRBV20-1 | CSARGTRGRDTGELFF
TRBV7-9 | CASSLQGPNTEAFF
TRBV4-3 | CASSEGHAGIGGDLFF
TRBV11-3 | CASSPRGCVKTRYF
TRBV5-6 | CASSLIQGTEAYF
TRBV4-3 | CASRQDRASTTDTQYF
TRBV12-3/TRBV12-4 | CASSLPPGYGYTF
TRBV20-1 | CSAIRDRDGSSPHF
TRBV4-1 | CASSRLAGVPFF
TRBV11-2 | CTSGGISTYNEQFF
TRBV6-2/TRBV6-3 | CASSFRSTIRHEQYF
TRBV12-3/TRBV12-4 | CAGQRTEAFF
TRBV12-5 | CASGLGTGGGQPQHF
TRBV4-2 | CACSRRMNTEAFF
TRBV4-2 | CASSQDLSGRALLKTQYF
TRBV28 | CASTWSYEQYF
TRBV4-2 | CANSQPVSSYTEQFF
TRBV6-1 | CASLMRGGTGELYF